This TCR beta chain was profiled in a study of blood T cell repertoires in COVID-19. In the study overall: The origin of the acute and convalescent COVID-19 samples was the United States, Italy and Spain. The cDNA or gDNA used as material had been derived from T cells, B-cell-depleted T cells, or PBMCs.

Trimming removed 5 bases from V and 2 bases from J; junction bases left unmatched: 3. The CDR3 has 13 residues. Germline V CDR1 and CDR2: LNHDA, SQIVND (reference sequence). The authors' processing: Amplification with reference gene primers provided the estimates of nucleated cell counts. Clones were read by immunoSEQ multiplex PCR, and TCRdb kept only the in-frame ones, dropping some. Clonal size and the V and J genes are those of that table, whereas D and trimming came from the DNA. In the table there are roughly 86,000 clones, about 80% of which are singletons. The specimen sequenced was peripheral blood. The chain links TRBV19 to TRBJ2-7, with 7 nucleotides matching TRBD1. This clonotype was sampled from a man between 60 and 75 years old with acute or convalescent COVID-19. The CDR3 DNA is TGTGCCAGTAGTGACAGGGTAACCTACGAGCAGTACTTC. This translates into CASSDRVTYEQYF.